The clone carrying this TCR beta chain was detected once. Its antigen is unidentified. Assay execution proceeded at the deep level. The table came from immunoSEQ multiplex PCR; TCRdb's copy has only in-frame clones and leaves some out. The data show under 2.5 million clones, with 85% to 95% seen just once and 0.37% held by the top ten. The sample originates from a study of shared clonotypes between healthy human individuals. The study, taken as a whole, reports: Shared clonotypes across all four donors exceeded non-shared ones in generation probability. Inspection by rarefaction showed sorted-subset sequencing to be incomplete despite large depth.

Germline V lookup: CDR1 KGHSH, CDR2 LQKENI. The CDR3 contains 13 residues. Trimming removed 2 bases at V and 8 bases at J, with 10 bases between. The authors divided CD4+ cells into CD45RA+ naive and CD45RA-negative memory subsets. The genes are TRBV18 and TRBJ1-3; D is uncertain. The specimen sequenced was naive CD4+ T cells from PBMCs. Subset specified: CD45RA+ positively selected. This receptor was taken from a man between 18 and 35 years old in good health. Some clones in this sample may be carry-over from other donors' samples. CDR3 DNA sequence: TGTGCCAGCTCACCATCCCAGGAAGACACCATATATTTT. Amino acids: CASSPSQEDTIYF.